The 5 T cell receptor beta chains below come from one sample, sequenced in a study of T cell changes during pregnancy in multiple sclerosis (dated by TCRdb to between 2018 and 2020). Library generation was performed with the immunoSEQ multiplex PCR assay. Entries here come from immuneACCESS through TCRdb and include only in-frame sequences with V and J called. Some clones fail to appear in such tables; in the studies checked, an unresolved V gene covers under half of the shortfall, and the cause of the remainder is unknown. This sample gives around 54,000 clones in total; around 90% of them show up just once. The ten largest clonotypes hold 0.55% to 0.65% of the sample. Sample: CD4+ T cells from peripheral blood mononuclear cells, taken after pregnancy. Receptors originate from a female donor in good health, enrolled as a control in a pregnancy study.

The chain links TRBV29-1 to TRBJ2-7, with 8 bases identical to TRBD2. The V segment lost 5 bases and the J segment 2 bases; nucleotides outside the gene matches: 5. CDR3 length: 13 residues. Per the germline V gene, CDR1 is SQVTM and CDR2 is ANQGSEA. CDR3 bases: TGCAGCGTTAGTAGCGGGATCACCTACGAGCAGTACTTC. Translating it yields CSVSSGITYEQYF.

The table lists this clone with a few counts. The V gene is TRBV5-4, the J gene TRBJ2-2, with 11 bases matching TRBD1. CDR3 length equals 17 residues. Germline CDR1 reads SGHNT; CDR2 reads YYREEE (reference sequence). Trimming took 4 bases from V and 5 from J; bases not matched to a gene: 10. CDR3 loop: CASSPPGQGVVTGELFF. CDR3 DNA: TGTGCCAGCAGCCCCCCGGGACAGGGGGTAGTTACCGGGGAGCTGTTTTTT.

The J gene is TRBJ2-3, the V gene TRBV7-3; a possible D gene is TRBD1 (6 bases). CDR3 size: 15 residues. Trimming took 5 bases from V and 0 from J, leaving 12 bases between them. Germline CDR1 reads SGHTA; CDR2 reads FQGTGA. The CDR3, as DNA: TGTGCCAGCAGCCAGGCAGGGGCTAGCACAGATACGCAGTATTTT. Protein: CASSQAGASTDTQYF.

The table lists this clone with a count of one. The V gene is TRBV7-3, the J gene TRBJ1-1; D possibly corresponds to TRBD1 (6 bases). The CDR3 sequence is 15 residues long. Trimming stripped 2 bases from V and 1 base from J, with 11 bases between. Germline CDR1 is SGHTA and CDR2 is FQGTGA. CDR3 protein: CASSLDRDKNTEAFF. CDR3 DNA: TGTGCCAGCAGCTTAGATCGGGACAAGAACACTGAAGCTTTCTTT.

V usage is TRBV7-8 and J usage is TRBJ2-1, with TRBD2 matching over 10 bases. Germline loops: CDR1 SGHVS, CDR2 FQNEAQ. This CDR3 is 17 amino acids long. Trimming removed 3 bases from V and 6 bases from J; junction bases left unmatched: 11. The CDR3 protein is CASSFGGGLAEVNEQFF. The CDR3 coding sequence is TGTGCCAGCAGCTTTGGTGGTGGACTAGCGGAGGTCAATGAGCAGTTCTTC. Supplemented by reference TRBV7-8 and TRBJ2-1, the full variable domain reads GAGVSQSPRYKVAKRGQDVALRCDPISGHVSLFWYQQALGQGPEFLTYFQNEAQLDKSGLPSDRFFAERPEGSVSTLKIQRTQQEDSAVYLCASSFGGGLAEVNEQFFGPGTRLTVL.